Here is one T cell receptor beta chain with its context. Its target is unknown. The data belong to a study of OX40 agonist ivuxolimab in advanced cancers. Study information: An anti-OX40 (CD134) antibody with agonistic activity, ivuxolimab, was administered to patients. Dose-escalation subjects each had hepatocellular carcinoma, melanoma, renal cell or head and neck cancer.

Points from the study as a whole: Both blood CD4+ and CD8+ T cells showed clonal growth by week 6 at 0.1 to 3.0 mg/kg.

Measured with immunoSEQ multiplex PCR; TCRdb has only the in-frame clones, and not every one. There are around 21,000 clones in the sample; around 83% occur only once, and about 10% lies in the top ten. J gave up 2 bases and V 5 bases, and 8 bases lay outside the gene matches. Germline V gene lookup returns CDR1 SGHTA and CDR2 FQGNSA. The length of the CDR3 is 15 residues. The rearrangement links TRBV7-2 to TRBJ2-7; 8 nucleotides match TRBD1. The specimen comprised CD4+ or CD8+ T cells sorted from blood, sampled in a trial of the OX40 agonist ivuxolimab. This sequence originates from an adult with an advanced solid tumor such as melanoma, head and neck, liver or kidney cancer. CDR3 bases: TGTGCCAGCAGCCCCGCAGACAGGGGCCCCTACGAGCAGTACTTC. This encodes CASSPADRGPYEQYF.